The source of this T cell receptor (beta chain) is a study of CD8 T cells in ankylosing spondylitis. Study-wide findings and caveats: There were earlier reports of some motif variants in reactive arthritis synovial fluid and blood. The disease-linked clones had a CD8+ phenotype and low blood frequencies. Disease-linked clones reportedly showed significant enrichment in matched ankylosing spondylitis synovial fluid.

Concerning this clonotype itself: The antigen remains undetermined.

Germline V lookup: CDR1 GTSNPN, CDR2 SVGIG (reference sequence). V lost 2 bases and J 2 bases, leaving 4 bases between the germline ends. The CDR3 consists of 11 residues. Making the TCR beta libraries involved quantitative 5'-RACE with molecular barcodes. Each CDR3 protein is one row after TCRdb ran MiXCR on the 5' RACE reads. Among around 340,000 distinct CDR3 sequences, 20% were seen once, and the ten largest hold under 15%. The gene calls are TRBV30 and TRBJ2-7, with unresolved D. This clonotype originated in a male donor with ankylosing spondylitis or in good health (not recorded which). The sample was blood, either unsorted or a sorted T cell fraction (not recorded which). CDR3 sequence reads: CAWSQAYEQYF. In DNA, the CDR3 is TGTGCCTGGAGTCAGGCCTACGAGCAGTACTTC.